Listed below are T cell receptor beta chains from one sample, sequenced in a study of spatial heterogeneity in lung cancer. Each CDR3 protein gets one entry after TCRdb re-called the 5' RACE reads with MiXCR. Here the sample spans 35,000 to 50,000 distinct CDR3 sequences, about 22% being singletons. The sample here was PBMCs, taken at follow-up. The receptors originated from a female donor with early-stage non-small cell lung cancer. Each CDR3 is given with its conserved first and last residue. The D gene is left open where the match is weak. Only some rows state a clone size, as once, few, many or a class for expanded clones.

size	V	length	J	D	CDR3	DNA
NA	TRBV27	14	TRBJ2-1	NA	CASSGQGSYNEQFF	TGTGCCAGCAGTGGGCAGGGGAGCTACAATGAGCAGTTCTTC
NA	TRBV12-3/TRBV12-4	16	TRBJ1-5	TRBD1	CASSFRTGGFDQPQHF	TGTGCCAGCAGTTTTCGGACAGGGGGTTTTGATCAGCCCCAGCATTTT
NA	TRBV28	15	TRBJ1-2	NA	CASSSPTGALYGYTF	TGTGCCAGCAGTTCTCCGACAGGAGCCCTCTATGGCTACACCTTC
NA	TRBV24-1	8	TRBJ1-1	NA	CASTEAFF	TGTGCCAGCACTGAAGCTTTCTTT
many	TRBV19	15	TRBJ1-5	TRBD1	CASSIPGQRNQPQHF	TGTGCCAGTAGTATTCCGGGACAGAGAAATCAGCCCCAGCATTTT
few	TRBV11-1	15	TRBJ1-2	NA	CASSLEGSSLEGYTF	TGTGCCAGCAGCTTAGAGGGCTCGTCGTTGGAGGGCTACACCTTC
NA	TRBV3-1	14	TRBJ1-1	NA	CASSRGVFNTEAFF	TGTGCCAGCAGCCGGGGGGTCTTTAACACTGAAGCTTTCTTT
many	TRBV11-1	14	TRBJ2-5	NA	CASSIDSYQETQYF	TGTGCCAGCAGCATTGACAGCTACCAAGAGACCCAGTACTTC
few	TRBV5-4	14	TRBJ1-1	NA	CASSPWDRNTEAFF	TGTGCCAGCAGCCCCTGGGACCGGAACACTGAAGCTTTCTTT
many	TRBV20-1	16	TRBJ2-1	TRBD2	CSASGGRASSYNEQFF	TGCAGTGCTAGTGGCGGGAGGGCAAGCTCCTACAATGAGCAGTTCTTC
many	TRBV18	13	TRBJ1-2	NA	CASSPPGNYGYTF	TGTGCCAGCTCACCACCGGGGAACTATGGCTACACCTTC
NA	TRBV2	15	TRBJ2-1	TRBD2	CASTSEAGSSNEQFF	TGTGCCAGCACGTCGGAAGCGGGGTCAAGCAATGAGCAGTTCTTC
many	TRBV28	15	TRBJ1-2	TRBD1	CASSRPGQGNYGYTF	TGTGCCAGCAGTCGTCCGGGACAGGGCAACTATGGCTACACCTTC
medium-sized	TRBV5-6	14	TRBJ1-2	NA	CASSLAGTLTGYTF	TGTGCCAGCAGCTTGGCCGGGACGTTAACTGGCTACACCTTC
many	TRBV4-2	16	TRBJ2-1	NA	CASSVRDYGSYNEQFF	TGTGCCAGCAGCGTACGCGACTATGGTAGTTACAATGAGCAGTTCTTC
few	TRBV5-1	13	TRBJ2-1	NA	CASSLETLREQFF	TGCGCCAGCAGCTTGGAGACTCTACGGGAGCAGTTCTTC
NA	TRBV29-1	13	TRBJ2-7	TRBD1	CSVERDRGYEQYF	TGCAGCGTTGAGAGAGACAGGGGGTACGAGCAGTACTTC
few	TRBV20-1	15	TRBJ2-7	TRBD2	CSARALAGNTYEQYF	TGCAGTGCTAGGGCCCTAGCGGGTAATACCTACGAGCAGTACTTC
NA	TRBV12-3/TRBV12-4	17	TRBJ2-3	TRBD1	CASRGPGQGLFTDTQYF	TGTGCCAGCAGGGGGCCGGGACAGGGGCTCTTCACAGATACGCAGTATTTT
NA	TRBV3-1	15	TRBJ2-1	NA	CASSQGSGPRNEQFF	TGTGCCAGCAGCCAAGGTTCGGGCCCCCGGAATGAGCAGTTCTTC
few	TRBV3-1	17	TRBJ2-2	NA	CASSNVGGEENTGELFF	TGTGCCAGCAGCAACGTGGGAGGCGAGGAGAACACCGGGGAGCTGTTTTTT
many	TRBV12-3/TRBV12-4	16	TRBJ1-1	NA	CASSFDPGRMNTEAFF	TGTGCCAGCAGTTTTGACCCGGGACGTATGAACACTGAAGCTTTCTTT
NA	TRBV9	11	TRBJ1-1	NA	CASSPQGEAFF	TGTGCCAGCAGCCCACAGGGTGAAGCTTTCTTT
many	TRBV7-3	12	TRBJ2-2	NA	CASRLITGELFF	TGTGCCAGCAGGTTGATCACCGGGGAGCTGTTTTTT
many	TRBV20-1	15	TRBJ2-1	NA	CSAREMASLGNEQFF	TGCAGTGCTAGAGAAATGGCTAGTTTGGGAAATGAGCAGTTCTTC
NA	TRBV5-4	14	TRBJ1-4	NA	CASSFRGSNEKLFF	TGTGCCAGCAGCTTTCGCGGGAGTAATGAAAAACTGTTTTTT